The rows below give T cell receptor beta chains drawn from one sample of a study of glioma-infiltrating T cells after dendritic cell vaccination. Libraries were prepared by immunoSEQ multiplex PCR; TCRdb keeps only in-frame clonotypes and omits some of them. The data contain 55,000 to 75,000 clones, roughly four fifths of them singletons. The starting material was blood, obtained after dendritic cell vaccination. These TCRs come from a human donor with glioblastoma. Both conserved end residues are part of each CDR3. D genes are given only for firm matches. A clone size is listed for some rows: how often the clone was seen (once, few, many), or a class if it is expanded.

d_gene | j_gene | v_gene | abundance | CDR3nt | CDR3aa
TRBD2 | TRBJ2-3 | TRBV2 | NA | TGTGCCAGCAGTGAAGACGGTAGCGGGGGGGCTAAAGATACGCAGTATTTT | CASSEDGSGGAKDTQYF
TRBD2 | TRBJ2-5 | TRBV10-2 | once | TGCGCCAGCAGTGACGTGGGACTAGCGGGGGGCCGCCTATATGAGACCCAGTACTTC | CASSDVGLAGGRLYETQYF
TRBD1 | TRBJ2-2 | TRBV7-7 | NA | TGTGCTAGCAGCCAACAGGGGTGGATAACCGGGGAGCTGTTTTTT | CASSQQGWITGELFF
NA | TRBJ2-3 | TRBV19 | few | TGTGCCAGTAGGATGGCTGGAGATACGCAGTATTTT | CASRMAGDTQYF
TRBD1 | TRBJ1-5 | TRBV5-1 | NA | TGCGCCAGCAGCCCTGGACAGGGACTAAATCAGCCCCAGCATTTT | CASSPGQGLNQPQHF
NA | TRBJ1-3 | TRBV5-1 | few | TGCGCCAGCAGCTTGGGGGCCGTTTCCTACTCTGGAAACACCATATATTTT | CASSLGAVSYSGNTIYF
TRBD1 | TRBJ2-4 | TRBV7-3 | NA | TGTGCCAGCAGCCCCGATTCCGGACAGGGATACCGGCTAGCCAAAAACATTCAGTACTTC | CASSPDSGQGYRLAKNIQYF
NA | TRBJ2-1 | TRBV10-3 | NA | TGTGCCATCAGTGAGGACGTGCGGGATGAGCAGTTCTTC | CAISEDVRDEQFF
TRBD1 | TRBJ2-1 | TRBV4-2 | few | TGTGCCAGCAGCCAAGATGAGGGGGCCTCAAGCAATGAGCAGTTCTTC | CASSQDEGASSNEQFF
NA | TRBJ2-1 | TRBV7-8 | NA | TGTGCCAGCAGCCCCCAGCGTTCGGGCTCCTACAATGAGCAGTTCTTC | CASSPQRSGSYNEQFF
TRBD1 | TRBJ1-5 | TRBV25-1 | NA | TGTGCCAGCAGTGCGGGACAGGGTAGCAATCAGCCCCAGCATTTT | CASSAGQGSNQPQHF
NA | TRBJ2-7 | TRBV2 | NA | TGTGCCAGCAGTTACGACAGAGCCTACGAGCAGTACTTC | CASSYDRAYEQYF
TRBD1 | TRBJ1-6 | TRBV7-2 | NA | TGTGCCAGCAGCTTGGGACAGGGGTCCTATAATTCACCCCTCCACTTT | CASSLGQGSYNSPLHF
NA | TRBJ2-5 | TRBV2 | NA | TGTGCCAGCAGTGAACTTGAGACCCAGTACTTC | CASSELETQYF
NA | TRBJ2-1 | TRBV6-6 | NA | TGTGCCAGCAGGGAACAGACGATAGATTCCTACAATGAGCAGTTCTTC | CASREQTIDSYNEQFF
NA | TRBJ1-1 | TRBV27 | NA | TGTGCCAGCAGTTTAGGCGGGAAGAACACTGAAGCTTTCTTT | CASSLGGKNTEAFF
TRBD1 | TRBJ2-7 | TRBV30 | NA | TGTGCCTGGACCGATGGGGAACAGGGGCGAAGTTACTACGAGCAGTACTTC | CAWTDGEQGRSYYEQYF
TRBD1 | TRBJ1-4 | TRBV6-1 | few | TGTGCCAGCAGTGAAGGGGACAGCCGCGAAAAACTGTTTTTT | CASSEGDSREKLFF
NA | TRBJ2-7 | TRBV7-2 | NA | TGTGCCAGCAGCGCACGTACTACAGGCTACGAGCAGTACTTC | CASSARTTGYEQYF
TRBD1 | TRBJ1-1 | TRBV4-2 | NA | TGTGCCAGCAGCCAGCTGACAGGGGGGAACACTGAAGCTTTCTTT | CASSQLTGGNTEAFF
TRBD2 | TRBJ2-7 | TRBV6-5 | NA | TGTGCCAGCAGTCCAAGCGGGGACGCCGAGCAGTACTTC | CASSPSGDAEQYF
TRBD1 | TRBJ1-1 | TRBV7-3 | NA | TGTGCCAGCAGCCCCCCCGGTAGGGGGCCTGAAGCTTTCTTT | CASSPPGRGPEAFF
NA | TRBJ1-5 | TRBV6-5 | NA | TGTGCCAGCAGTGGCGGGCAGACTAATCAGCCCCAGCATTTT | CASSGGQTNQPQHF
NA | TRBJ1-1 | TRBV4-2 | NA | TGTGCCAGCAGCCGGACTTACAATACGAACACTGAAGCTTTCTTT | CASSRTYNTNTEAFF
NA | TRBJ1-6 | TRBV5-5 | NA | TGTGCCAGCAGCGACCAGGGCAGGGGCTTGGATTCACCCCTCCACTTT | CASSDQGRGLDSPLHF
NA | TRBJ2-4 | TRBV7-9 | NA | TGTGCCAGCAGCTTATACGACAACAAAAACATTCAGTACTTC | CASSLYDNKNIQYF
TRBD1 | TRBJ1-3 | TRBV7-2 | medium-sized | TGTGCCAGCAGCTCGACAGGGGTTAACACCATATATTTT | CASSSTGVNTIYF
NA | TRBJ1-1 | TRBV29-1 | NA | TGCAGCGTCTTTGACGGGGACACTGAAGCTTTCTTT | CSVFDGDTEAFF
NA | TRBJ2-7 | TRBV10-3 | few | TGTGCCACGGACCGGGAGCCAAGAGGTCACTACGAGCAGTACTTC | CATDREPRGHYEQYF
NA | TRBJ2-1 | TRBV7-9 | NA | TGTGCCAGCTCGGACTGGCAGGTCCTACCCTACAATGAGCAGTTCTTC | CASSDWQVLPYNEQFF
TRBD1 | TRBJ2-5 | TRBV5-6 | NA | TGTGCCAGCAGGCATTTGGCCCAGGGGGCAGAGGAGACCCAGTACTTC | CASRHLAQGAEETQYF
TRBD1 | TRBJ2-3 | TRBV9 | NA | TGTGCCAGCAGCGTAGGCCCGGCCACAGGGGGAACAGATACGCAGTATTTT | CASSVGPATGGTDTQYF
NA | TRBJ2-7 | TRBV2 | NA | TGTGCCAGCACTCCTCTCCGCGCCTACGAGCAGTACTTC | CASTPLRAYEQYF
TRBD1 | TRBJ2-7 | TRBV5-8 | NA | TGTGCCAGCAGTAACGGACAGGGGGTATCCTACGAGCAGTACTTC | CASSNGQGVSYEQYF
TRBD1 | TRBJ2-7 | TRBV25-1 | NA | TGTGCCAGCAGCGACCTGGGACAGGGGTACTACGAGCAGTACTTC | CASSDLGQGYYEQYF
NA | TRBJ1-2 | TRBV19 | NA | TGTGCCAGTAGTATGAGACACGACTATGGCTACACCTTC | CASSMRHDYGYTF
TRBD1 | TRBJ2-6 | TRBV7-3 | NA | TGTGCCAGCAGTGTCGGACAGGGTTTGGTCCTGACTTTC | CASSVGQGLVLTF
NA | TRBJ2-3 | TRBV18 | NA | TGTGCCAGCCCCCCGGAGGAGGGTAGGACAGATACGCAGTATTTT | CASPPEEGRTDTQYF
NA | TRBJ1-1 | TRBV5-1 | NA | TGCGCCAGCAGCTTGATCGGGGACTCCACTGAAGCTTTCTTT | CASSLIGDSTEAFF
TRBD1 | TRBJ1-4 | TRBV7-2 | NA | TGTGCCAGCAGATCGACGTCAGACAGGGGGCGGAGTGAAAAACTGTTTTTT | CASRSTSDRGRSEKLFF
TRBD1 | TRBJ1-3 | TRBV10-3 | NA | TGTGCCATCAGTGAGTTGACAGGGTCTGGAAACACCATATATTTT | CAISELTGSGNTIYF
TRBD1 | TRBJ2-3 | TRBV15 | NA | TGTGCCACCAGCAGAGATCTGGGACAGGGGTTGACAGATACGCAGTATTTT | CATSRDLGQGLTDTQYF
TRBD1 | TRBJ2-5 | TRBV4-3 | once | TGCGCCAGCAGCCCGGGACAGCGCCAAGAGACCCAGTACTTC | CASSPGQRQETQYF
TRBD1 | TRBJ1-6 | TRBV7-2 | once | TGTGCCAGCAGCTTATCATCTGGGACAGGACGGGCTTCACCCCTCCACTTT | CASSLSSGTGRASPLHF
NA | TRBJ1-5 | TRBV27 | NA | TGTGCCAGCAGTTACAGTTTTGTTCAGCCCCAGCATTTT | CASSYSFVQPQHF
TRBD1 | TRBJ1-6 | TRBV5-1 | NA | TGCGCCAGCAGCGCAGGGACAGGTCATAATTCACCCCTCCACTTT | CASSAGTGHNSPLHF
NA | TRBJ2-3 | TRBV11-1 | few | TGTGCCAGCAGCTTGGCGGGGAGGGATACGCAGTATTTT | CASSLAGRDTQYF
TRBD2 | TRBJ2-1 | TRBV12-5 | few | TGTGCTAGTGGTTTAGAGCCCCCGGGACAAAGGAGCAATGAGCGGGAGAATGAGCAGTTCTTC | CASGLEPPGQRSNERENEQFF
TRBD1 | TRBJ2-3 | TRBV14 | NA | TGTGCCAGCAGTCAGGGGGACACAGATACGCAGTATTTT | CASSQGDTDTQYF
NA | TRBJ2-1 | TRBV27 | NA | TGTGCCAGCAGCCCACAGGGATGGGGATACAATGAGCAGTTCTTC | CASSPQGWGYNEQFF
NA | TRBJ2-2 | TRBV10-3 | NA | TGTGCCACCCAGAAGGGAGAGATCGGGGAGCTGTTTTTT | CATQKGEIGELFF
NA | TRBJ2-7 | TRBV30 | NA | TGTGCCTGGAGTGTCCAGGGTGCCTACGAGCAGTACTTC | CAWSVQGAYEQYF
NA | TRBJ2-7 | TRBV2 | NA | TGTGCCAGCAGAGCTCCCGGGACTGAGTTTGGCGAGCAGTACTTC | CASRAPGTEFGEQYF
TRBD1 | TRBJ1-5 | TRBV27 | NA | TGTGCCAGCAGTTTTCGGGCGACAGGGTCAGGTAGTCAGCCCCAGCATTTT | CASSFRATGSGSQPQHF
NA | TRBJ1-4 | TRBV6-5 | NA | TGTGCCAGCAGTCCCCGAATCGGGGGGAATGAAAAACTGTTTTTT | CASSPRIGGNEKLFF